This T cell receptor (beta chain) was obtained from a study of blood T cell repertoires in COVID-19. Whole-study context: Acute and convalescent COVID-19 samples came from the United States, Italy and Spain. T cells, B-cell-depleted T cells, or PBMCs provided the cDNA or gDNA that served as material.

One Seattle source followed patients from active infection through their disease course. With 1 base removed from V and 10 bases from J, the gap between germline ends came to 14 bases. There are 13 residues in the CDR3. Per the germline V gene, CDR1 is SQVTM and CDR2 is ANQGSEA. Generated by immunoSEQ multiplex PCR, the TCRdb table keeps only in-frame clones and is missing some. The table includes about 300,000 clones, under 90% detected once. The rearrangement joins TRBV29-1 to TRBJ2-1; weak D call: TRBD1 (7 bases). Sequencing used peripheral blood. The clonotype originates from a woman in her twenties or thirties with COVID-19, enrolled during active disease. The CDR3 DNA reads as TGCAGCGTTGAAGCTTACCAGGGGGGCGAGCAGTTCTTC. Protein sequence: CSVEAYQGGEQFF.